The rows below give T cell receptor beta chains drawn from one sample of a study of tumor T cells in aggressive B-cell lymphoma. The assay was immunoSEQ multiplex PCR, and TCRdb's table has in-frame clones only and misses some. Among a few thousand clones, roughly 94% were seen once, and the ten largest hold 2.5% to 3%. What was sequenced was tumor tissue. These receptors were taken from an adult with diffuse large B cell lymphoma. The CDR3 runs from the conserved cysteine through the conserved F or W. A D gene is named only where the DNA matches it firmly. Some rows mark clone size as missing; the rest say once, few, many or name a class of expanded clone.

abundance,d_gene,v_gene,j_gene,CDR3nt,CDR3aa
.,.,TRBV6-6,TRBJ2-7,TGTGCCACCAAAGGCGGAAGGTACGAGCAGTACTTC,CATKGGRYEQYF
once,.,TRBV5-6,TRBJ2-2,TGTGCCAGCAGGGGGAGCGGCACCGGGGAGCTGTTTTTT,CASRGSGTGELFF
.,TRBD2,TRBV7-2,TRBJ2-1,TGTGCCAGCAGCCGGACTAGCGGGCCCCACAATGAGCAGTTCTTC,CASSRTSGPHNEQFF
.,TRBD2,TRBV4-2,TRBJ2-3,TGTGCCAGCAGCCAAGATCTCGGGGCTAGCGGGGGAGATACGCAGTATTTT,CASSQDLGASGGDTQYF
.,.,TRBV4-3,TRBJ1-1,TGCGCCAGCAGCCAAGTTTCTGCAGGGCTTCCTTTGAACACTGAAGCTTTCTTT,CASSQVSAGLPLNTEAFF
.,.,TRBV7-8,TRBJ1-2,TGTGCCAGCAGCTTAAATCGTGATGGCTACACCTTC,CASSLNRDGYTF
.,TRBD1,TRBV4-3,TRBJ1-2,TGCGCCAGCAGCCAGGGTACAGGGGACTATGGCTACACCTTC,CASSQGTGDYGYTF
.,TRBD1,TRBV5-4,TRBJ2-7,TGTGCCAGCAGCTACGGACAGGGGGACGAGCAGTACTTC,CASSYGQGDEQYF
.,.,TRBV5-6,TRBJ1-3,TGTGCCAGCAGCTACTTCCTAATGACAGCCACTGGAAACACCATATATTTT,CASSYFLMTATGNTIYF
.,.,TRBV7-2,TRBJ1-1,TGTGCCAGCAGGCGGACAGTCGCGGTGACTGAAGCTTTCTTT,CASRRTVAVTEAFF
.,.,TRBV28,TRBJ1-6,TGTGCCAGCAGTTTAAGCCCCCTTTATTCACCCCTCCACTTT,CASSLSPLYSPLHF
once,.,TRBV7-8,TRBJ1-5,TGTGCCAGCAGCTCCCCTCGGGGGAGGGGGAATAGCAATCAGCCCCAGCATTTT,CASSSPRGRGNSNQPQHF
.,TRBD2,TRBV7-2,TRBJ2-4,TGTGCCAGCAGCATAGGGACTAGCGGGGGTATCCTTTACTCAAACATTCAGTACTTC,CASSIGTSGGILYSNIQYF
.,.,TRBV5-1,TRBJ2-2,TGCGCCAGCAGCCCAGAGACGAGCGGGACCGGGGAGCTGTTTTTT,CASSPETSGTGELFF
.,.,TRBV15,TRBJ1-5,TGTGCCACCAGCAGAGATGGCTCTCTGCGGGGTCAGCCCCAGCATTTT,CATSRDGSLRGQPQHF
.,TRBD2,TRBV7-2,TRBJ2-3,TGTGCCAGCAGCCGGACTAGCGGGGGGCTGGGCCCGTATTTT,CASSRTSGGLGPYF
.,TRBD1,TRBV29-1,TRBJ1-2,TGCAGCGTTGAGGGATTCCAGGGGGACTATGGCTACACCTTC,CSVEGFQGDYGYTF
once,.,TRBV19,TRBJ2-7,TGTGCCAGTAGAAGTCTTGGGAGATCCTACGAGCAGTACTTC,CASRSLGRSYEQYF
.,TRBD1,TRBV7-9,TRBJ1-2,TGTGCCAGCAGGGCAGGGACAGTTTCTAACTATGGCTACACCTTC,CASRAGTVSNYGYTF
.,.,TRBV5-1,TRBJ2-2,TGCGCCAGCAGTGTGGAGGGTATAGGCGGGGAGCTGTTTTTT,CASSVEGIGGELFF
.,.,TRBV7-2,TRBJ1-1,TGTGCCAGCACCTTAGTAGGGGGAGACGCTTTCTTT,CASTLVGGDAFF
.,.,TRBV7-6,TRBJ2-7,TGTGCCAGCAGCTTACCAGGGTGGGGCGAGCAGTACTTC,CASSLPGWGEQYF
.,TRBD1,TRBV7-9,TRBJ2-2,TGTGCCAGCAGCCCAATTGACAGGGCGCCCACCGGGGAGCTGTTTTTT,CASSPIDRAPTGELFF
.,TRBD2,TRBV6-1,TRBJ2-5,TGTGCCAGCAGTGACTTAGCGGGACAAGAGACCCAGTACTTC,CASSDLAGQETQYF
.,.,TRBV18,TRBJ2-5,TGTGCCAGCTCACCACCGCTGATAGGCTCGGGACAAGAGACCCAGTACTTC,CASSPPLIGSGQETQYF
.,.,TRBV5-5,TRBJ1-1,TGTGCCAGCAGCAGACAGCGAAGAAACACTGAAGCTTTCTTT,CASSRQRRNTEAFF
.,TRBD2,TRBV19,TRBJ2-7,TGTGCCAGTAGTATAGATGCCGCGACTAGCGGGGGTATCAAGGAGCAGTACTTC,CASSIDAATSGGIKEQYF
.,.,TRBV7-9,TRBJ2-1,TGTGCCAGCAGGTACACTAGCAGCGATGAGCAGTTCTTC,CASRYTSSDEQFF
.,.,TRBV10-3,TRBJ2-2,TGTGCCATCAGTAAATTACAGCGGACCGGGGAGCTGTTTTTT,CAISKLQRTGELFF
.,TRBD1,TRBV7-9,TRBJ1-4,TGTGCCAGCCTCCGGACAGGGGGACGACTGTTTTTT,CASLRTGGRLFF
.,.,TRBV6-1,TRBJ1-6,TGTGCCGGGACTAGCACCTCCTATAATTCACCCCTCCACTTT,CAGTSTSYNSPLHF
.,TRBD2,TRBV2,TRBJ2-5,TGTGCCAGCAGTGTGCCTAGCGGGGGGGCCGGGCAGACCCAGTACTTC,CASSVPSGGAGQTQYF
.,TRBD1,TRBV4-2,TRBJ2-5,TGTGCCAGCAGCCAAGATATAGGGACAGGGCTTCAAGAGACCCAGTACTTC,CASSQDIGTGLQETQYF
once,.,TRBV5-6,TRBJ2-7,TGTGCCAGCAGCCTGGGGCGGACAGCCTACGAGCAGTACTTC,CASSLGRTAYEQYF
.,.,TRBV7-2,TRBJ2-2,TGTGCCAGCAGCTTAGAGGGAGGAAGAACCGGGGAGCTGTTTTTT,CASSLEGGRTGELFF
.,.,TRBV5-4,TRBJ2-7,TGTGCCAGCAGCGGGGCGACGGTGGGGCACGAGCAGTACTTC,CASSGATVGHEQYF
.,TRBD1,TRBV2,TRBJ2-2,TGTGCCAGCAATTACGCAGGGGGTGCCGGGGAGCTGTTTTTT,CASNYAGGAGELFF